This T cell receptor beta chain was found in a study of CD8 T cells in ankylosing spondylitis (TCRdb year 2017). Regarding the complete study: The study profiled T cell receptor beta repertoires in healthy donors and ankylosing spondylitis patients to find disease-linked TCR variants. The full study cohort was made up of about 24 ankylosing spondylitis patients and 108 healthy donors. Peripheral blood was sampled, and synovial fluid was additionally collected from ankylosing spondylitis patients. Study-wide findings and limitations: Significant enrichment of the disease-linked clones was reported in matched synovial fluid samples from ankylosing spondylitis patients. Some motif variants were previously reported in synovial fluid and blood of reactive arthritis patients, suggesting common disease-initiation mechanisms. Blood from ankylosing spondylitis patients appeared to be characterized by a TCR beta motif made up of several highly homologous amino acid variants. A CD8+ phenotype was shown by the disease-linked clones, which were found at relatively low frequencies in peripheral blood.

Details on this clonotype: Its antigen is currently not known. Base qualities are not recorded, but no much larger clone differs from it by a single base.

The CDR3 spans 13 residues, from the cysteine through the phenylalanine. Just the 39-base CDR3 DNA is kept, in frame starting at base 1. CDR1 SEHNR and CDR2 FQNEAQ were looked up in the germline V gene (reference sequence). V is shortened by 5 bases, J by 7 bases, and the region joining them spans 14 bases. For sequencing, an Illumina HiSeq 2500 was employed. Quantitative 5'-RACE with molecular barcodes was used to prepare TCR beta libraries. The study's own analysis went as follows. To identify disease-linked TCR variants, a new computational method was used, one built on a probabilistic model of VDJ rearrangement. TCRdb trimmed public reads at Q25 via fastp, called clones via MiXCR and kept in-frame beta chains. For every CDR3 protein sequence, its rows merge into one entry that carries the most common genes and DNA. TCRdb, rather than the study authors, made the V and J calls. Within this sample are 200,000 to 250,000 distinct CDR3 sequences, with roughly a tenth of them counted one time only. The ten largest clones represent around 3% of the sample.

The source is a male donor with ankylosing spondylitis or in good health (not recorded which). The sequencing sample was made of blood, either unsorted or a sorted T cell fraction (not recorded which). The chain links TRBV7-9 with TRBJ2-5; confidence is insufficient to name the D gene. Here the CDR3 is given as CASSITSEATQYF. The nucleotide sequence reads as follows: TGTGCCAGCAGCATAACGTCAGAAGCGACCCAGTACTTC.